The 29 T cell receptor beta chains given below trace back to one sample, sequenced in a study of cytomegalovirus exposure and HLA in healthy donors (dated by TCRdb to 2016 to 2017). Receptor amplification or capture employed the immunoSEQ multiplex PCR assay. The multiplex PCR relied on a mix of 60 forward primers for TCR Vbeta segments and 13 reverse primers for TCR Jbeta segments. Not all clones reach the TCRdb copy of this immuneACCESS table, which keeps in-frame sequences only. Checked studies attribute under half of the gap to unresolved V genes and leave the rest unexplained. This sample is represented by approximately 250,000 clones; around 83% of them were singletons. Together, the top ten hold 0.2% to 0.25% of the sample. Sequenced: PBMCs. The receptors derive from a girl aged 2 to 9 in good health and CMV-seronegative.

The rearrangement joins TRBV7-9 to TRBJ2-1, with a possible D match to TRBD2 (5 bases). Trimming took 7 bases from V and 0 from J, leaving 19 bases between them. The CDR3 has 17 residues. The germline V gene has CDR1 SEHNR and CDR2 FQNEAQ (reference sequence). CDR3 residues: CASIPRGGRASYNEQFF. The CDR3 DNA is TGTGCCAGCATCCCTCGGGGTGGCCGGGCCTCCTACAATGAGCAGTTCTTC.

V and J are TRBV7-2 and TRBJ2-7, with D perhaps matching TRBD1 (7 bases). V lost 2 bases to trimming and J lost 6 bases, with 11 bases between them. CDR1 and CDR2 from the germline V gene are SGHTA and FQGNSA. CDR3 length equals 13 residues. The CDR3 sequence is CASSLPGGREQYF. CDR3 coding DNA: TGTGCCAGCAGCTTACCAGGGGGGCGCGAGCAGTACTTC. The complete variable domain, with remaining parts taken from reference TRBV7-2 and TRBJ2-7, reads GAGVSQSPSNKVTEKGKDVELRCDPISGHTALYWYRQSLGQGLEFLIYFQGNSAPDKSGLPSDRFSAERTGGSVSTLTIQRTQQEDSAVYLCASSLPGGREQYFGPGTRLTVT.

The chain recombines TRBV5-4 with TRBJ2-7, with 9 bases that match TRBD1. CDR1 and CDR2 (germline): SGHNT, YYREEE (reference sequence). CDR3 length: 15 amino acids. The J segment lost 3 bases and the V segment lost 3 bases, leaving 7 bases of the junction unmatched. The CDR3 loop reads CASSWPGQGLYEQYF. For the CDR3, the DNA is TGTGCCAGCAGCTGGCCGGGACAGGGCCTCTACGAGCAGTACTTC.

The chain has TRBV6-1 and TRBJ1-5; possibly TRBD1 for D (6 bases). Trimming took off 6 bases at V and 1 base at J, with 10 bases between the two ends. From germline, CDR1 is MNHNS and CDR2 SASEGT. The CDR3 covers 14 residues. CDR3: CASRDSLSNQPQHF. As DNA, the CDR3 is TGTGCCAGCAGGGACAGTTTAAGCAATCAGCCCCAGCATTTT.

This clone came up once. CDR3 DNA sequence: TGTGCCAGCAGTGAAGTTCAGGGAGGGCATCAGCCCCAGCATTTT. Its protein product is CASSEVQGGHQPQHF. The chain employs TRBV6-1 and TRBJ1-5, with TRBD1 as a possible D gene (5 bases). This CDR3 is built from 15 residues. Germline values: CDR1 MNHNS, CDR2 SASEGT. Trimming removed 1 base from V and 5 bases from J, with 12 bases in between.

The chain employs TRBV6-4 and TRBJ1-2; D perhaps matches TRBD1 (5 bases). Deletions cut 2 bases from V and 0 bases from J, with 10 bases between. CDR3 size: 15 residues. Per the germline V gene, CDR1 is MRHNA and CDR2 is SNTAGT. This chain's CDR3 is CASSDPGRPNYGYTF. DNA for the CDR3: TGTGCCAGCAGTGACCCAGGGAGGCCTAACTATGGCTACACCTTC.

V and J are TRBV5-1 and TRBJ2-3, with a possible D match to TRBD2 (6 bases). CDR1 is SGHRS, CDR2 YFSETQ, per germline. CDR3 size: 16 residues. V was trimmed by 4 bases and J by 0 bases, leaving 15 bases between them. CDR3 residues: CASSHRTGDSTDTQYF. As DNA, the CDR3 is TGCGCCAGCAGCCATAGGACGGGGGATAGCACAGATACGCAGTATTTT. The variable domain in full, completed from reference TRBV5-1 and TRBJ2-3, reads KAGVTQTPRYLIKTRGQQVTLSCSPISGHRSVSWYQQTPGQGLQFLFEYFSETQRNKGNFPGRFSGRQFSNSRSEMNVSTLELGDSALYLCASSHRTGDSTDTQYFGPGTRLTVL.

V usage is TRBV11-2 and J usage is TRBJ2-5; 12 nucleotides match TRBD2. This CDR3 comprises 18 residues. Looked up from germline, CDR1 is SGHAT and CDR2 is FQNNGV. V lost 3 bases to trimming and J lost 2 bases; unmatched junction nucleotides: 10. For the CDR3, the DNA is TGTGCCAGCAGCTTTTGGGAAAGACTAGCGGGAGAACAAGAGACCCAGTACTTC. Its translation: CASSFWERLAGEQETQYF.

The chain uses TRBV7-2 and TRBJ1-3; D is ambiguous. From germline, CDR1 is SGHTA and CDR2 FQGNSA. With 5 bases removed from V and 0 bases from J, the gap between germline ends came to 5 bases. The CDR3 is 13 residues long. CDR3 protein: CASSPYSGNTIYF. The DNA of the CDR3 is TGTGCCAGCAGCCCCTACTCTGGAAACACCATATATTTT.

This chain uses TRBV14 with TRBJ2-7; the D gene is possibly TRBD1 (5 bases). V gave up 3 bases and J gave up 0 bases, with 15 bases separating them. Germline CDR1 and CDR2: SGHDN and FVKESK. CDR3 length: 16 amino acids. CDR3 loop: CASSHLGPLSSYEQYF. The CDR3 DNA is TGTGCCAGCAGCCATCTGGGGCCTCTGAGCTCCTACGAGCAGTACTTC.

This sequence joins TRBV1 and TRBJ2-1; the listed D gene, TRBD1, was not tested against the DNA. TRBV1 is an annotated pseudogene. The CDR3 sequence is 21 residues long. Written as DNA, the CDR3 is TGCACCAGCAGCCAGGTTCGACAGGACCACCTTGAGGAGTGGTCCTACAATGAGCAGTTCTTC. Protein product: CTSSQVRQDHLEEWSYNEQFF.

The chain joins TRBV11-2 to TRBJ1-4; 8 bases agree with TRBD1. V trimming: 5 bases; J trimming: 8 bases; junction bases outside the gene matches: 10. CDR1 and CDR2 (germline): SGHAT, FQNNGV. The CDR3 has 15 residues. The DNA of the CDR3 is TGTGCCAGCAGCCCATCTCTAGGACAGGGAGAAAAACTGTTTTTT. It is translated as CASSPSLGQGEKLFF.

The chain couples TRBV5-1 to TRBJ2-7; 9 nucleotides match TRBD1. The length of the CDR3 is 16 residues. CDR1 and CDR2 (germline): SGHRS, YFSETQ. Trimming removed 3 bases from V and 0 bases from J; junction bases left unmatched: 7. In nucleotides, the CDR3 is TGCGCCAGCAGCTCCAATACAGGGGGCAGCTCCTACGAGCAGTACTTC. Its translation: CASSSNTGGSSYEQYF.

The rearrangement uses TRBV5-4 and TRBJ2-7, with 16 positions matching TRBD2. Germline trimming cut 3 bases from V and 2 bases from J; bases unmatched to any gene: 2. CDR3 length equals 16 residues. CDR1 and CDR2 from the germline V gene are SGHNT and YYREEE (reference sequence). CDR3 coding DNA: TGTGCCAGCAGCTCCGGGACTAGCGGGAGGGCCTACGAGCAGTACTTC. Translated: CASSSGTSGRAYEQYF.

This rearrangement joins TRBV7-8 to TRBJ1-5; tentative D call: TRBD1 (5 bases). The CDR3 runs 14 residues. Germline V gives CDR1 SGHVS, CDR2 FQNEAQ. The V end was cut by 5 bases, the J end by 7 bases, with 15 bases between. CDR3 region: CASSKTGGFQPQHF. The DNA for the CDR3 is TGTGCCAGCAGCAAAACAGGTGGATTCCAGCCCCAGCATTTT.

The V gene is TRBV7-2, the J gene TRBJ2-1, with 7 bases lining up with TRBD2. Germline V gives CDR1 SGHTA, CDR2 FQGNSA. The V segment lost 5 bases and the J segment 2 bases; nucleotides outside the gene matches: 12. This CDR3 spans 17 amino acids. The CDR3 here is CASSRSLALGAYNEQFF. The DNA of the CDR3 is TGTGCCAGCAGCCGTTCACTAGCGCTTGGGGCCTACAATGAGCAGTTCTTC.

CDR3 in DNA: TGCGCCAGCAGCCAAGCCCTAGCGGGGGTGGATGAGCAGTTCTTC. It translates to CASSQALAGVDEQFF. This chain links TRBV4-1 with TRBJ2-1; 10 positions agree with TRBD2. Germline CDR1 and CDR2: MGHRA and YSYEKL. The CDR3 contains 15 residues. J gave up 8 bases and V 1 base, and 5 bases lay outside the gene matches.

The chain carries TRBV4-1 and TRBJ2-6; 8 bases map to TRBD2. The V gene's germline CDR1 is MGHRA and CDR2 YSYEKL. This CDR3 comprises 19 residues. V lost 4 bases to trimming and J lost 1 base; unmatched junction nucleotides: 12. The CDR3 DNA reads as TGCGCCAGCAGCCCAAAACAACGCACTAGCGGATCTGGGGCCAACGTCCTGACTTTC. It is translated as CASSPKQRTSGSGANVLTF.

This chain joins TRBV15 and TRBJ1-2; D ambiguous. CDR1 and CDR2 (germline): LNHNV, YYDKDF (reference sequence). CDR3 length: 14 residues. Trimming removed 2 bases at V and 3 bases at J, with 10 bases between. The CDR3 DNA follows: TGTGCCACCAGCAGAAGTCAGGCGTACTATGGCTACACCTTC. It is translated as CATSRSQAYYGYTF.

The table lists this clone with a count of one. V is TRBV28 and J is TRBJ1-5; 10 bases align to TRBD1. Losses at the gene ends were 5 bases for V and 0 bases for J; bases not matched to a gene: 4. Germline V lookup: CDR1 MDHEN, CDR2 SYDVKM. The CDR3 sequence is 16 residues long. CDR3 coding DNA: TGTGCCAGCAGTCGGGACAGGGGTTATAGCAATCAGCCCCAGCATTTT. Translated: CASSRDRGYSNQPQHF.

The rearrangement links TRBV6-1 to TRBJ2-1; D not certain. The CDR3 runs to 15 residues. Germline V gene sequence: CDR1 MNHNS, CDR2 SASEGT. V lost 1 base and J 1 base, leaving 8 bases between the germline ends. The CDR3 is CASSEGPFSYNEQFF. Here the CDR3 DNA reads TGTGCCAGCAGTGAAGGGCCTTTTTCCTACAATGAGCAGTTCTTC.

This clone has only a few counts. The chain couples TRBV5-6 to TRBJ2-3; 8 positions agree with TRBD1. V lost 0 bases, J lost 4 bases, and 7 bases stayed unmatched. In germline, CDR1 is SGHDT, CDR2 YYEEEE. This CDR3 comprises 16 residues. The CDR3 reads CASSLAALQGADTQYF. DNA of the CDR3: TGTGCCAGCAGCTTGGCCGCTCTACAGGGGGCAGATACGCAGTATTTT.

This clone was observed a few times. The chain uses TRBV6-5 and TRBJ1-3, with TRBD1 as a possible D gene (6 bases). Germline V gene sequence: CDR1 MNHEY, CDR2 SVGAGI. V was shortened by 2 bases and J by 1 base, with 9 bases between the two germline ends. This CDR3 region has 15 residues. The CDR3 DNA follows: TGTGCCAGCAGTTACCTTACAGGGTCTGGAAACACCATATATTTT. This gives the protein CASSYLTGSGNTIYF.

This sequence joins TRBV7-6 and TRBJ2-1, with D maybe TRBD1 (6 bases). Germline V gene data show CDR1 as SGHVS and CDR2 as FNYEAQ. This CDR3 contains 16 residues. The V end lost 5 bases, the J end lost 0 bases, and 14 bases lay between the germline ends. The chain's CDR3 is CASSNNRATSYNEQFF. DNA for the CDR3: TGTGCCAGCAGCAACAACAGGGCTACCTCCTACAATGAGCAGTTCTTC.

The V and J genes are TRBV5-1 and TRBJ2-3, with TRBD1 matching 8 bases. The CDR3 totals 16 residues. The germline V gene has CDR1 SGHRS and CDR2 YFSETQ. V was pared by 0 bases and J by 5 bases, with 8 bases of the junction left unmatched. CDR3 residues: CASSLAGRGLLDTQYF. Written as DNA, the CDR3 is TGCGCCAGCAGCTTGGCGGGCAGGGGGCTTTTAGATACGCAGTATTTT.

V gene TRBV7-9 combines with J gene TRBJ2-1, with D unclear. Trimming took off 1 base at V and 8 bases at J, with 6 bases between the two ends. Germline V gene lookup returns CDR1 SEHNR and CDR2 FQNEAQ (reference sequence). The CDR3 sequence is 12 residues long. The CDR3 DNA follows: TGTGCCAGCAGCTTAGTAGCTGATGAGCAGTTCTTC. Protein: CASSLVADEQFF.

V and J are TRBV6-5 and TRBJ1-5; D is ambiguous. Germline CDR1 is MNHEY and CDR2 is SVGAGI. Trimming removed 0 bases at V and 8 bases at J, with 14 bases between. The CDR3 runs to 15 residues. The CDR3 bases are TGTGCCAGCAGTTACTCTGATCGGCGGGAGGAGCCCCAGCATTTT. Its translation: CASSYSDRREEPQHF.

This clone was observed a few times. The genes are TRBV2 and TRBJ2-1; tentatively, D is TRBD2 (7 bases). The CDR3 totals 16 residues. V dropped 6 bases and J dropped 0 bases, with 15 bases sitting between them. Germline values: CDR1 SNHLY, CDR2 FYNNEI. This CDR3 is CASRTGGGGSYNEQFF. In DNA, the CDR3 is TGTGCCAGCAGGACCGGAGGGGGGGGCTCCTACAATGAGCAGTTCTTC. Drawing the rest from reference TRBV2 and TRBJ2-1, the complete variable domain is EPEVTQTPSHQVTQMGQEVILRCVPISNHLYFYWYRQILGQKVEFLVSFYNNEISEKSEIFDDQFSVERPDGSNFTLKIRSTKLEDSAMYFCASRTGGGGSYNEQFFGPGTRLTVL.

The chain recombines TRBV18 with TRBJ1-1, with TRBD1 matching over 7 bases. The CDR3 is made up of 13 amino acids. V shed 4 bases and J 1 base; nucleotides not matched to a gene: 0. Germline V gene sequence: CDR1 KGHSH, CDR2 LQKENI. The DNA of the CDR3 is TGTGCCAGCTCACAGGGGGCGAACACTGAAGCTTTCTTT. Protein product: CASSQGANTEAFF.